This is a list of T cell receptor beta chains from one sample in a study of glioma-infiltrating T cells after dendritic cell vaccination. Assay: immunoSEQ multiplex PCR; the TCRdb copy retains only in-frame clones and omits some. Of 35,000 to 40,000 clones in the sample, approximately 82% are singletons; the top ten hold about 7.8%. Sequencing used blood, obtained before dendritic cell vaccination. These TCRs come from a human donor with glioblastoma. Each CDR3 is given with its conserved first and last residue. A D gene is named only where the DNA matches it firmly. The listing skips clone size in some rows; elsewhere it reads once, few, many or a size class.

>TRBJ1-2|.|.|TRBV2
TGTGCCAGCAGTACTATTTTTGGGTCCAATTATGGCTACACCTTC
CASSTIFGSNYGYTF
>TRBJ1-1|.|few|TRBV15
TGTGCCACCAGCCCGCGGCCGAACACTGAAGCTTTCTTT
CATSPRPNTEAFF
>TRBJ2-2|.|few|TRBV9
TGTGCCAGCAGCGCGTGGACTGGAACGAACACCGGGGAGCTGTTTTTT
CASSAWTGTNTGELFF
>TRBJ2-7|TRBD1|.|TRBV5-1
TGCGCCAGCAGCTCTTCCGCCCGGGACAGGGGCTACGAGCAGTACTTC
CASSSSARDRGYEQYF
>TRBJ1-5|.|.|TRBV6-5
TGTGCCAGCAGTGTTATGACAGGCCAGCCCCAGCATTTT
CASSVMTGQPQHF
>TRBJ1-3|.|.|TRBV4-3
TGCGCCAGCAGCCAAGGCGGTACAGGGCGAAACACCATATATTTT
CASSQGGTGRNTIYF
>TRBJ2-2|.|.|TRBV7-3
TGTGCCAGCAGCTTTTCGGGGTCCGGGGAGCTGTTTTTT
CASSFSGSGELFF
>TRBJ2-3|TRBD2|.|TRBV7-2
TGTGCCAGCAACCGGGGGGGGCCGATGAATACGCAGTATTTT
CASNRGGPMNTQYF
>TRBJ2-3|TRBD2|.|TRBV7-6
TGTGCCAGCAGCTTAAGTAGCGGGTTCCGCGGAGTCGAGCAGTATTTT
CASSLSSGFRGVEQYF
>TRBJ1-1|.|.|TRBV5-5
TGTGCCAGCAGCTTGGTGGGGCAAGAAGCTTTCTTT
CASSLVGQEAFF
>TRBJ2-7|TRBD2|.|TRBV7-2
TGTGCCAGCAGCTTAGGGGGGACTAGCGGGGATATTTGGCACTTC
CASSLGGTSGDIWHF
>TRBJ1-5|.|.|TRBV6-6
TGTGCCAGCAGTTACAGCCAGGGCGTGAATCAGCCCCAGCATTTT
CASSYSQGVNQPQHF
>TRBJ2-7|.|once|TRBV5-1
TGCGCCAGCTGGCAGGGGGGAGCGGACGAGCAGTACTTC
CASWQGGADEQYF
>TRBJ2-2|.|.|TRBV4-1
TGCGCCAGCAGCCCGGGCTGGGGGCAAACCGGGGAGCTGTTTTTT
CASSPGWGQTGELFF
>TRBJ2-5|TRBD2|.|TRBV11-3
TGTGCCAGCAGGCAACGACTAGCGGGGGGAGAGGGGACCCAGTACTTC
CASRQRLAGGEGTQYF
>TRBJ2-7|.|.|TRBV18
TGTGCCAGCTCACCGGGGGCTAGCGGCTCCTACGAGCAGTACTTC
CASSPGASGSYEQYF
>TRBJ2-5|.|.|TRBV19
TGTGCCAGTAGTCAGGGGGGTGACCAAGAGACCCAGTACTTC
CASSQGGDQETQYF
>TRBJ1-1|.|few|TRBV4-3
TGCGCCAGCTCGGCGGGAGGGGGCACTGAAGCTTTCTTT
CASSAGGGTEAFF
>TRBJ2-7|TRBD1|.|TRBV30
TGTGCCTGGGGACAGGGGGCTTACGAGCAGTACTTC
CAWGQGAYEQYF
>TRBJ1-2|.|.|TRBV2
TGTGCCAGCAGTGAAGTCAGGGGCAGGTGGCGACTGAACTATGGCTACACCTTC
CASSEVRGRWRLNYGYTF
>TRBJ2-6|TRBD1|.|TRBV5-1
TGCGCCAGCAGCTCACAGGGGCTTGTATCTGGGGCCAACGTCCTGACTTTC
CASSSQGLVSGANVLTF
>TRBJ2-3|TRBD2|.|TRBV7-9
TGTGCCAGCAGCTTAGTACTAGCGGGGGGCCCAAGCACAGATACGCAGTATTTT
CASSLVLAGGPSTDTQYF
>TRBJ2-7|.|.|TRBV6-6
TGTGCCAGCAGTCCACTAACTTACGAGCAGTACTTC
CASSPLTYEQYF
>TRBJ1-2|TRBD1|.|TRBV30
TGTGCCTGGGACGGACAGGGAAACTATGGCTACACCTTC
CAWDGQGNYGYTF
>TRBJ2-7|.|few|TRBV4-2
TGTGCCAGCAGCCAAGATCAGGGATTTCAGTACTTC
CASSQDQGFQYF
>TRBJ2-2|TRBD1|.|TRBV2
TGTGCCAGCAGTGTTGACAGGGTAAACACCGGGGAGCTGTTTTTT
CASSVDRVNTGELFF